A selection of T cell receptor beta chains follows, all from one sample in a study of T cell changes during pregnancy in multiple sclerosis. Clones were sequenced by immunoSEQ multiplex PCR, and TCRdb holds only the in-frame ones, with some missing. The sample lists about 38,000 clones; around 87% were seen once. Sequenced here: CD4+ T cells from peripheral blood mononuclear cells, sampled in the second trimester of pregnancy. Receptors originate from a female donor with multiple sclerosis, enrolled in a pregnancy study. The CDR3 runs from the conserved cysteine through the conserved F or W. The D gene is left open where the match is weak. The listing skips clone size in some rows; elsewhere it reads once, few, many or a size class.

CDR3 DNA: TGTGCCAGCAGGGGGGCTTACAATGAGCAGTTCTTC; CDR3 protein: CASRGAYNEQFF; V gene: TRBV6-5; clone size: NA; D gene: NA; J gene: TRBJ2-1
CDR3 DNA: TGTGCCAGCAGCCACAGGACAGGGGTGGGCACTGAAGCTTTCTTT; CDR3 protein: CASSHRTGVGTEAFF; V gene: TRBV14; clone size: NA; D gene: TRBD1; J gene: TRBJ1-1
CDR3 DNA: TGTGCCAGCAGCTTAGGACAGACAACAGCTTTCTTT; CDR3 protein: CASSLGQTTAFF; V gene: TRBV7-8; clone size: few; D gene: NA; J gene: TRBJ1-1
CDR3 DNA: TGCACCAGCAGCCAAGTACGCGTAAACGGGATTGAGCAGTTCTTC; CDR3 protein: CTSSQVRVNGIEQFF; V gene: TRBV1; clone size: NA; D gene: NA; J gene: TRBJ2-1
CDR3 DNA: TGTGCTAGCAGCTTGAGCGGGAGAAGCGATACGCAGTATTTT; CDR3 protein: CASSLSGRSDTQYF; V gene: TRBV7-7; clone size: NA; D gene: TRBD2; J gene: TRBJ2-3
CDR3 DNA: TGTGCCAGCAGCCCCAGACTAGCGGTAAGCGATGAGCAGTTCTTC; CDR3 protein: CASSPRLAVSDEQFF; V gene: TRBV5-4; clone size: NA; D gene: TRBD2; J gene: TRBJ2-1
CDR3 DNA: TGTGCCAGCAGCTTGGGTCAGGGCGCGAACTATGGCTACACCTTC; CDR3 protein: CASSLGQGANYGYTF; V gene: TRBV7-9; clone size: NA; D gene: NA; J gene: TRBJ1-2
CDR3 DNA: TGTGCCAGCAGCGCCGCTGTGGGCGCCTACACCTTC; CDR3 protein: CASSAAVGAYTF; V gene: TRBV7-9; clone size: NA; D gene: NA; J gene: TRBJ1-2
CDR3 DNA: TGCGCCAGCAGCTTGGTGGGTGGGAGACGGGGAGAGACCCAGTACTTC; CDR3 protein: CASSLVGGRRGETQYF; V gene: TRBV5-1; clone size: NA; D gene: NA; J gene: TRBJ2-5
CDR3 DNA: TGTGCCAGCAGCTCCGTGAACACTGAAGCTTTCTTT; CDR3 protein: CASSSVNTEAFF; V gene: TRBV5-4; clone size: NA; D gene: NA; J gene: TRBJ1-1
CDR3 DNA: TGTGCCAGCAGTTTACTCCAAGCATCCCTCCACACTGAAGCTTTCTTT; CDR3 protein: CASSLLQASLHTEAFF; V gene: TRBV27; clone size: NA; D gene: NA; J gene: TRBJ1-1